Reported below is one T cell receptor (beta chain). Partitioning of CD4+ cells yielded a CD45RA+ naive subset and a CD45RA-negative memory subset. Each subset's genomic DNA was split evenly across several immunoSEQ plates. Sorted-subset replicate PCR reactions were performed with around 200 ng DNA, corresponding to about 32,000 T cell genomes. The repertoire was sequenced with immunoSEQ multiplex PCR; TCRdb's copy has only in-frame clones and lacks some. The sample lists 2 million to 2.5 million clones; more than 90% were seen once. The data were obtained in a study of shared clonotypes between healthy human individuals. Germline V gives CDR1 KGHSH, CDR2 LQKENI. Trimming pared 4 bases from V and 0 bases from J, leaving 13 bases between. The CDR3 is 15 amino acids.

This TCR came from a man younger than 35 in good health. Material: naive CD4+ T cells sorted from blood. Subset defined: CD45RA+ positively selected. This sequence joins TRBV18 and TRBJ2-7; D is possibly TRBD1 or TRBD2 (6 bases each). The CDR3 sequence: CASSQGGLNSYEQYF. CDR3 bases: TGTGCCAGCTCACAGGGGGGACTGAACTCCTACGAGCAGTACTTC.